A single sample gave rise to the 2 T cell receptor beta chains below, sequenced in a study of CD8+CD57+ T cells in acquired aplastic anemia listed by TCRdb under 2018. The patients picked for sequencing were ones in whom flow cytometry had shown an expansion of CD8+CD57+ cells. Instrument used: Illumina HiSeq 2000. Genomic DNA served as template for TCR beta VDJ combination and CDR3 sequence profiling. TCRdb reprocessed the public reads (quality trimming at Q25 with fastp, clone calling with MiXCR) and kept in-frame beta chains. Rows are unified per CDR3 protein, each entry keeping the most common DNA and genes. For this sample the table gives 150,000 or so distinct CDR3 sequences, of which 45% to 55% were detected only once. The ten top clones hold roughly 1.2% of the sample. Source material: sorted CD4+, CD8+, or CD8+CD57+ T cells (not recorded which) from PBMCs. These receptors all come from a human donor with aplastic anemia.

The chain couples TRBV10-3 to TRBJ2-7; D perhaps matches TRBD1 (6 bases). Trimming took 4 bases from V and 2 from J, leaving 9 bases between them. Germline-derived CDR1 and CDR2 are ENHRY and SYGVKD. CDR3 length: 13 amino acids. The CDR3 loop reads CAISAGQPYEQYF. In DNA, the CDR3 is TGTGCCATCAGTGCCGGACAGCCCTACGAGCAGTACTTC.

The rearrangement links TRBV3-1 to TRBJ2-3; 7 bases map to TRBD1. The V and J ends lost 0 bases and 3 bases, in that order; junction bases with no gene match: 15. There are 19 residues in the CDR3. Germline CDR1 is LGHDT and CDR2 is YNNKEL (reference sequence). The CDR3 sequence is CASSQDTKLPDRKTDTQYF. Here the CDR3 DNA reads TGTGCCAGCAGCCAAGATACCAAGCTACCGGACAGGAAGACAGATACGCAGTATTTT.